This T cell receptor beta chain was identified during a study of PD-1 blockade in mismatch repair-deficient tumors. V lost 6 bases, J lost 1 base, and 12 bases lay in between. Germline CDR1 and CDR2: SQVTM and ANQGSEA. The CDR3 runs 13 residues. Libraries were prepared by immunoSEQ multiplex PCR; TCRdb keeps only in-frame clonotypes and omits some of them. The sample includes fewer than 10,000 clones, roughly 85% of them seen just once. The genes are TRBV29-1 and TRBJ2-5; D may be TRBD1 (6 bases). This sequence was found in an adult with mismatch repair-deficient cancer. Material: PBMCs, obtained 46 weeks after starting pembrolizumab. CDR3 nucleotide sequence: TGCAGCGTCAACAGGGATCTCCAAGAGACCCAGTACTTC. It yields the protein CSVNRDLQETQYF.